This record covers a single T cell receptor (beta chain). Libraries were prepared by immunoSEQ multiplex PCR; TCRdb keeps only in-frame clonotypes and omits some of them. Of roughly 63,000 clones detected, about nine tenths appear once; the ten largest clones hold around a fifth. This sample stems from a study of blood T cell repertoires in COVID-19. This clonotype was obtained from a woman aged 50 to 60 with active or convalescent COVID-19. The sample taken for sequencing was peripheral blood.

The CDR3 region has the DNA TGTGCCAGCAGCTTGGTTCCTAGCGGGAGGGCCATGAATGAGCAGTTCTTC. Residues: CASSLVPSGRAMNEQFF. V usage is TRBV5-4 and J usage is TRBJ2-1; 12 bases align to TRBD2. V shed 0 bases, J shed 7 bases, and the junction held 8 bases outside the gene matches. Germline CDR1 SGHNT, CDR2 YYREEE (reference sequence). The CDR3 is 17 residues long.